These T cell receptor beta chains were read from a single sample in a study of T cells in Graves' hyperthyroidism and ophthalmopathy. TCRdb ran MiXCR on the multiplex PCR reads and lists one entry per CDR3 protein. Of under 250,000 distinct CDR3 sequences listed, about 15% are singletons. Sequenced: blood. These receptors were obtained from a man in his forties or fifties with Graves' hyperthyroidism. Each CDR3 is given with its conserved first and last residue. D genes are given only for firm matches. Clone sizes are given selectively: once, few, many, or a class where the clone is expanded.

D gene	J gene	V gene	clone size	CDR3 protein	CDR3 DNA
TRBD2	TRBJ2-1	TRBV20-1	few	CSARPIEREGLDEQFF	TGCAGTGCTAGACCCATCGAGCGGGAGGGCCTCGATGAGCAGTTCTTC
TRBD2	TRBJ2-3	TRBV18	many	CASSGRDYGSTDTQYF	TGTGCCAGCTCAGGCCGGGACTACGGTAGCACAGATACGCAGTATTTT
.	TRBJ2-7	TRBV6-1	.	CASSWAESYEQYF	TGTGCCAGCAGTTGGGCCGAGAGCTACGAGCAGTACTTC
TRBD2	TRBJ2-1	TRBV3-1	many	CASSQDATSGWYNEQFF	TGTGCCAGCAGCCAAGATGCCACTAGCGGGTGGTACAATGAGCAGTTCTTC
.	TRBJ2-5	TRBV6-1	many	CASRVISGETQYF	TGTGCCAGCAGGGTGATCTCAGGAGAGACCCAGTACTTC
TRBD2	TRBJ2-1	TRBV7-7	.	CASSLAGRHNEQFF	TGTGCTAGCAGCTTAGCGGGTAGGCACAATGAGCAGTTCTTC
TRBD1	TRBJ1-1	TRBV12-3/TRBV12-4	many	CASSFTGQARNTEAFF	TGTGCCAGCAGTTTTACCGGACAGGCTCGGAACACTGAAGCTTTCTTT
.	TRBJ2-7	TRBV3-1	many	CASSQMTEWAVLYF	TGTGCCAGCAGCCAAATGACAGAATGGGCAGTGCTATACTTC
TRBD2	TRBJ2-6	TRBV7-2	many	CASSRTSGNSGANVLTF	TGTGCCAGCAGCCGGACTAGCGGGAACTCTGGGGCCAACGTCCTGACTTTC
.	TRBJ2-5	TRBV7-9	few	CASSSTRGFQETQYF	TGTGCCAGCAGCTCTACCAGGGGATTCCAAGAGACCCAGTACTTC
.	TRBJ2-7	TRBV30	.	CAWSGGLSYEQYF	TGTGCCTGGAGTGGGGGTCTCTCCTACGAGCAGTACTTC
TRBD2	TRBJ2-1	TRBV7-9	many	CASRSAGTSGNEQFF	TGTGCCAGCAGGTCCGCCGGGACTAGCGGCAATGAGCAGTTCTTC
.	TRBJ1-5	TRBV7-2	few	CASSLGERQPQHF	TGTGCCAGCAGCTTGGGGGAGCGACAGCCCCAGCATTTT
.	TRBJ1-1	TRBV20-1	few	CRARTQGSTEAFF	TGCAGAGCACGAACACAGGGAAGCACTGAAGCTTTCTTT
TRBD1	TRBJ1-2	TRBV4-1	many	CASSHTGQGLYGYTF	TGCGCCAGCAGCCATACCGGACAGGGCCTCTATGGCTACACCTTC
.	TRBJ2-3	TRBV7-9	few	CASSPYSDTQYF	TGTGCCAGCAGCCCGTACTCAGATACGCAGTATTTT
.	TRBJ1-6	TRBV6-1	.	CASGRANNSPLHF	TGTGCCAGCGGTAGGGCGAATAATTCACCCCTCCACTTT
.	TRBJ2-3	TRBV2	many	CASIDRSNADTQYF	TGTGCCAGCATAGACAGGAGTAACGCAGATACGCAGTATTTT
.	TRBJ2-3	TRBV6-5	many	CASSYGRDIRTDTQYF	TGTGCCAGCAGTTATGGCCGGGACATCCGCACAGATACGCAGTATTTT
TRBD2	TRBJ2-1	TRBV9	.	CASSGGLSYNEQFF	TGTGCCAGCAGCGGGGGACTATCATACAATGAGCAGTTCTTC
.	TRBJ1-2	TRBV2	many	CASSEAGGASYGYTF	TGTGCCAGCAGTGAAGCGGGAGGGGCGAGCTATGGCTACACCTTC
.	TRBJ2-2	TRBV9	.	CASSFTTRSANTGELFF	TGTGCCAGCAGCTTTACAACTCGATCCGCGAACACCGGGGAGCTGTTTTTT
TRBD1	TRBJ2-3	TRBV20-1	once	CSTIPGQRSDTQYF	TGCAGTACCATTCCGGGACAGCGCTCAGATACGCAGTATTTT
.	TRBJ2-4	TRBV7-8	few	CASSLPLRLGAKNIQYF	TGTGCCAGCAGCTTACCTTTGCGGTTGGGAGCCAAAAACATTCAGTACTTC
.	TRBJ2-1	TRBV7-9	.	CASSLGVRRNEQFF	TGTGCCAGCAGCTTAGGTGTACGGCGCAATGAGCAGTTCTTC
.	TRBJ2-3	TRBV2	many	CASSIVGGTDTQYF	TGTGCCAGCAGTATAGTGGGTGGCACAGATACGCAGTATTTT
.	TRBJ1-1	TRBV6-1	.	CASGNSHKAFF	TGTGCCAGCGGGAACAGCCACAAAGCTTTCTTT
.	TRBJ1-3	TRBV12-3/TRBV12-4	many	CASSYGGNSGNTIYF	TGTGCCAGCAGTTACGGCGGGAACTCTGGAAACACCATATATTTT
.	TRBJ2-5	TRBV4-1	.	CASSQVGAKTQYF	TGCGCCAGCAGCCAAGTGGGCGCGAAGACCCAGTACTTC